A selection of T cell receptor beta chains follows, all from one sample in a study of shared clonotypes between healthy human individuals. TCRdb keeps only in-frame clones here, not all; method: immunoSEQ multiplex PCR. Of roughly 850,000 clones in the sample, about 96% are singletons; the top ten hold less than 0.3%. The sample comprised naive CD8+ T cells sorted from blood. These receptor sequences come from a young man in good health. Each CDR3 is given with its conserved first and last residue. The D gene is left open where the match is weak. Clone size is not always given. Where it is, it says once, few, many or a class for expanded clones.

TRBJ1-2 - - TRBV5-4 CASTPRGASPSNYGYTF TGTGCCAGCACCCCCCGGGGGGCGTCCCCTTCTAACTATGGCTACACCTTC
TRBJ1-1 - - TRBV10-3 CAISQGITEAFF TGTGCCATCAGTCAGGGAATAACTGAAGCTTTCTTT
TRBJ2-7 - - TRBV27 CASSSIQLSYEQYF TGTGCCAGCAGTTCAATACAACTCTCCTACGAGCAGTACTTC
TRBJ2-1 - - TRBV18 CASSPTGTSRYNEQFF TGTGCCAGCTCACCAACCGGGACGTCGCGCTACAATGAGCAGTTCTTC
TRBJ2-1 - - TRBV6-5 CASSSGTRNEQFF TGTGCCAGCAGTTCCGGGACCCGTAACGAGCAGTTCTTC
TRBJ2-7 - - TRBV4-1 CASSQKDSYEQYF TGCGCCAGCAGCCAGAAAGACAGCTACGAGCAGTACTTC
TRBJ2-7 - once TRBV27 CASSRMGGFSYEQYF TGTGCCAGCAGTCGAATGGGCGGGTTCTCCTACGAGCAGTACTTC
TRBJ2-7 TRBD1 - TRBV6-5 CASRPFDRDSYEQYF TGTGCCAGCAGACCTTTTGACAGGGACTCCTACGAGCAGTACTTC
TRBJ2-1 TRBD2 - TRBV19 CASSHGRVRRSSYNEQFF TGTGCCAGTAGTCACGGGAGGGTCCGACGTAGCTCCTACAATGAGCAGTTCTTC
TRBJ1-4 - - TRBV18 CASFDPGAGGNEKLFF TGTGCCAGCTTCGATCCAGGGGCAGGAGGTAATGAAAAACTGTTTTTT
TRBJ1-1 - - TRBV7-6 CASSLIHGTEAFF TGTGCCAGCAGCTTAATACATGGCACTGAAGCTTTCTTT
TRBJ1-5 - - TRBV2 CASSEAVVSNQPQHF TGTGCCAGCAGTGAGGCAGTCGTGAGCAATCAGCCCCAGCATTTT
TRBJ2-3 - - TRBV27 CASSNGPRGDTQYF TGTGCCAGCAGTAACGGACCGCGCGGCGATACGCAGTATTTT
TRBJ2-1 TRBD2 - TRBV5-1 CASSLGLAGGGAYNEQFF TGCGCCAGCAGCTTGGGACTAGCGGGAGGAGGGGCCTACAATGAGCAGTTCTTC
TRBJ2-5 TRBD2 - TRBV11-2 CASSLELAGATSYQETQYF TGTGCCAGCAGCTTAGAGCTAGCGGGAGCAACCTCGTACCAAGAGACCCAGTACTTC
TRBJ2-3 - once TRBV5-1 CASSLGLVSTDTQYF TGCGCCAGCAGCTTGGGACTAGTAAGCACAGATACGCAGTATTTT
TRBJ2-7 TRBD2 - TRBV7-8 CASSPSSSMGLADRQQYF TGTGCCAGCAGCCCCAGTTCATCTATGGGGCTAGCGGACCGTCAGCAGTACTTC
TRBJ2-3 - - TRBV27 CASSSLGLWDTQYF TGTGCCAGCAGTTCCTTGGGCCTTTGGGATACGCAGTATTTT
TRBJ2-1 - - TRBV28 CASSLLSGGAWTEQFF TGTGCCAGCAGTTTATTGTCTGGGGGCGCCTGGACTGAGCAGTTCTTC
TRBJ2-7 - - TRBV5-8 CASSLWDEGFSYEQYF TGTGCCAGCAGCTTGTGGGACGAGGGGTTTTCCTACGAGCAGTACTTC
TRBJ1-1 TRBD1 - TRBV27 CASSLDRGTEAFF TGTGCCAGCAGTTTGGACAGGGGCACTGAAGCTTTCTTT
TRBJ2-3 - - TRBV28 CASCLGGRSTDTQYF TGTGCCAGCTGCTTGGGGGGACGGAGCACAGATACGCAGTATTTT
TRBJ2-3 - - TRBV25-1 CASSEPGDTQYF TGTGCCAGCAGTGAACCGGGGGATACGCAGTATTTT